This T cell receptor (beta chain) was found in a study of blood T cell repertoires in COVID-19. Turning to the study itself: Spain, Italy and the United States supplied samples that represented acute and convalescent COVID-19. T cells, B-cell-depleted T cells, or PBMCs supplied cDNA or gDNA.

Per the germline V gene, CDR1 is GTSNPN and CDR2 is SVGIG (reference sequence). Trimming removed 4 bases from V and 3 bases from J, with 17 bases in between. The CDR3 is 15 amino acids. Original analysis: Reference gene primer amplification in the assay estimated nucleated cell counts. Method: immunoSEQ multiplex PCR; TCRdb's copy keeps in-frame clones and lacks some. V and J calls and clone size are copied from that table; D and trimming were computed from the DNA. The sample includes tens of thousands of clones, around 90% seen only once; the top ten take around 3.4%. Enrolment of Seattle patients took place during active infection, and they were followed longitudinally.

The TCR comes from a man aged 35 to 55 with COVID-19, enrolled during active disease. Sequences were obtained from peripheral blood. This chain uses TRBV30 with TRBJ2-3, with a weak D call TRBD2 (7 bases). Here the CDR3 reads CAWTGGEGGTDTQYF. The CDR3, as DNA: TGTGCCTGGACTGGAGGGGAGGGGGGGACAGATACGCAGTATTTT.